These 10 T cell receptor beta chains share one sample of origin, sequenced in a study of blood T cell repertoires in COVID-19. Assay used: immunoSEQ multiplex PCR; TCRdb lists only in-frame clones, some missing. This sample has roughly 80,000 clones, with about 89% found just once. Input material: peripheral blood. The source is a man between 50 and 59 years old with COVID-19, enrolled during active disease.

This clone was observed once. The CDR3 sequence: CASSPLGHPYTDTQYF. The CDR3, as DNA: TGTGCCAGCTCACCTTTGGGACATCCTTACACAGATACGCAGTATTTT. The genes are TRBV18 and TRBJ2-3; perhaps TRBD1 as D (6 bases). The CDR3 runs 16 residues. The V end was cut by 3 bases, the J end by 2 bases, with 15 bases between. CDR1 KGHSH and CDR2 LQKENI come from the germline V gene.

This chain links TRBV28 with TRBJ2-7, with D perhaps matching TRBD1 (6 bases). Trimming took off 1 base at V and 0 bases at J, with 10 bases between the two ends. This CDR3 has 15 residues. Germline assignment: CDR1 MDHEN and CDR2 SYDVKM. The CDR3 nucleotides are TGTGCCAGCAGTTTATTCCAGGGGTCCTCCTACGAGCAGTACTTC. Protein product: CASSLFQGSSYEQYF.

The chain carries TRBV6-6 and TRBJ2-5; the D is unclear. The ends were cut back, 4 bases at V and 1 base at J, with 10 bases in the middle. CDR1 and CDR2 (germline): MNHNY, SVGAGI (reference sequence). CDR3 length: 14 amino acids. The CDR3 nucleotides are TGTGCCAGCAGTTTACAGCCAATCCAAGAGACCCAGTACTTC. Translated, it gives CASSLQPIQETQYF.

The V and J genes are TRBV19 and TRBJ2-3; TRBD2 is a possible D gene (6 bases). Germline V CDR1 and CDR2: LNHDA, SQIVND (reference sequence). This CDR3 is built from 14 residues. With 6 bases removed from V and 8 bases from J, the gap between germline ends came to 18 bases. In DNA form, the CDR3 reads TGTGCCAGTAGGGGCCTCATGGGACTGGGTACGCAGTATTTT. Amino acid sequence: CASRGLMGLGTQYF.

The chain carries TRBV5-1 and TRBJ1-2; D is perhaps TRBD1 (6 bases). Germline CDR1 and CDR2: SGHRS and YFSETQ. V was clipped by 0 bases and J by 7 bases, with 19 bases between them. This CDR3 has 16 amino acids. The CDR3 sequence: CASSLVGPGTPPGYTF. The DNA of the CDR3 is TGCGCCAGCAGCTTGGTCGGTCCCGGGACACCGCCTGGCTACACCTTC.

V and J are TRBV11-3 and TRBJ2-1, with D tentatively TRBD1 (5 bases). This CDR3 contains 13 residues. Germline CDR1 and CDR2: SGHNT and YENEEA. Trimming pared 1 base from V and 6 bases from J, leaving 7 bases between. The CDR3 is CASSLGRANEQFF. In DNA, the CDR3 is TGTGCCAGCAGCTTAGGCAGGGCCAATGAGCAGTTCTTC.

The CDR3 nucleotides read TGCGCCAGCAGCTCGGCCGGACAGACATGGGCTGAAGCTTTCTTT. This translates into CASSSAGQTWAEAFF. The chain carries TRBV5-1 and TRBJ1-1; TRBD1 is a possible D gene (6 bases). The CDR3 totals 15 residues. The germline V gene has CDR1 SGHRS and CDR2 YFSETQ. The ends were cut back, 3 bases at V and 6 bases at J, with 18 bases in the middle.

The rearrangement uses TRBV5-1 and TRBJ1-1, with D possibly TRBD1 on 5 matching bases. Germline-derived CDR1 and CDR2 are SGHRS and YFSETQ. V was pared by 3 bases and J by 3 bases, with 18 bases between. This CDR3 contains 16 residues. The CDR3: CASSSYRYPRHTEAFF. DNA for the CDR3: TGCGCCAGCAGCTCGTACAGGTATCCCCGTCACACTGAAGCTTTCTTT.

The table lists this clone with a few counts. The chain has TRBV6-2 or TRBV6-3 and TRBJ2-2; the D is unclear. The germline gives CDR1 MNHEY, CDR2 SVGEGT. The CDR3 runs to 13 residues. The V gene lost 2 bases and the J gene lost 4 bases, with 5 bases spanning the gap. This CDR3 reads CASSYPVTGELFF. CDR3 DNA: TGTGCCAGCAGTTACCCAGTCACCGGGGAGCTGTTTTTT.

The CDR3 loop reads CASGRGITYEQYV. Written as DNA, the CDR3 is TGTGCCAGCGGGAGGGGTATCACCTACGAGCAGTACGTC. The genes are TRBV12-3 or TRBV12-4 and TRBJ2-7; 7 bases are a match to TRBD2. The ends lost 8 bases at V and 2 bases at J; junction bases unmatched: 6. The CDR3 runs 13 residues.